Below, 21 T cell receptor beta chains from the same sample are listed, as sequenced in a study of Tregs in tolerant kidney transplant recipients. Here immunoSEQ multiplex PCR was the method, and the copy in TCRdb shows in-frame clones only, minus some. Seen here are 75,000 to 100,000 clones, about 92% observed once, and the top ten hold 4.5% to 5%. Sequencing input: CD8+ T cells from blood. These receptors came from a human donor in good health.

V gene TRBV10-2 combines with J gene TRBJ1-4; D is possibly TRBD1 (5 bases). The germline gives CDR1 WSHSY, CDR2 SAAADI. This CDR3 region has 14 residues. Trimming shortened V by 4 bases and J by 6 bases, and 12 bases separated the two germline ends. The CDR3 DNA sequence: TGCGCCAGCAGTGCCAAGGGGTACGATGAAAAACTGTTTTTT. Residues: CASSAKGYDEKLFF.

The chain combines TRBV7-9 with TRBJ2-7; D is uncertain. The CDR3 is 13 amino acids. Germline loops: CDR1 SEHNR, CDR2 FQNEAQ (reference sequence). The V end lost 4 bases, the J end lost 0 bases, and 7 bases lay between the germline ends. The CDR3, as DNA: TGTGCCAGCAGCTCCTCTCCCTCCTACGAGCAGTACTTC. Translation: CASSSSPSYEQYF.

The gene calls are TRBV27 and TRBJ1-1; 8 bases align to TRBD1. The V gene's germline CDR1 is MNHEY and CDR2 SMNVEV (reference sequence). This CDR3 contains 15 residues. The J segment lost 5 bases and the V segment lost 5 bases, leaving 10 bases of the junction unmatched. The CDR3: CASSPRQGARTEAFF. The DNA of the CDR3 is TGTGCCAGCAGTCCCCGCCAGGGGGCAAGGACTGAAGCTTTCTTT.

The chain combines TRBV9 with TRBJ1-5, with D unresolved. The CDR3 is 15 amino acids. The V end lost 0 bases, the J end lost 3 bases, and 10 bases lay between the germline ends. The germline V gene encodes CDR1 SGDLS and CDR2 YYNGEE. In nucleotides, the CDR3 is TGTGCCAGCAGCGTAGCTTCAGGAACCAATCAGCCCCAGCATTTT. Translated: CASSVASGTNQPQHF.

This chain joins TRBV19 and TRBJ1-2; no clear D gene. Germline-derived CDR1 and CDR2 are LNHDA and SQIVND (reference sequence). The CDR3 is 15 residues long. Trimming took off 0 bases at V and 0 bases at J, with 8 bases between the two ends. The CDR3 bases are TGTGCCAGTAGTATAGACGCCGGGACTAACTATGGCTACACCTTC. Protein sequence: CASSIDAGTNYGYTF. Based on the CDR3 plus reference TRBV19 and TRBJ1-2, the full variable domain is DGGITQSPKYLFRKEGQNVTLSCEQNLNHDAMYWYRQDPGQGLRLIYYSQIVNDFQKGDIAEGYSVSREKKESFPLTVTSAQKNPTAFYLCASSIDAGTNYGYTFGSGTRLTVV.

The chain couples TRBV7-8 to TRBJ2-1; possibly TRBD1 for D (6 bases). The CDR3 sequence is 15 residues long. V lost 1 base to trimming and J lost 1 base, with 8 bases between them. Germline V CDR1 and CDR2: SGHVS, FQNEAQ. The CDR3 sequence: CASSLGTVSYNEQFF. Here the CDR3 DNA reads TGTGCCAGCAGCTTAGGGACAGTTTCCTACAATGAGCAGTTCTTC.

The V gene is TRBV27, the J gene TRBJ2-7; 10 bases fit TRBD1. Germline V gene data show CDR1 as MNHEY and CDR2 as SMNVEV (reference sequence). The CDR3 has 16 residues. The V gene end was trimmed by 2 bases and the J gene end by 2 bases; junction bases not matched to a gene: 6. The CDR3 DNA is TGTGCCAGCAGTTTAGTACTTGGGACAGGGGCCTACGAGCAGTACTTC. Protein: CASSLVLGTGAYEQYF.

The CDR3 DNA follows: TGTGCCAGCAGTTTGAGGGGCAGGTCGGAAGAGCAGTACTTC. Encoded protein: CASSLRGRSEEQYF. The chain combines TRBV27 with TRBJ2-7; D could derive from TRBD1 or TRBD2 (5 bases each). Germline V lookup: CDR1 MNHEY, CDR2 SMNVEV (reference sequence). V gave up 3 bases and J gave up 7 bases, with 16 bases separating them. The CDR3 is 14 amino acids.

The chain couples TRBV4-1 to TRBJ2-1; 12 positions match TRBD2. J lost 9 bases, V lost 10 bases, and 22 bases had no gene match. The CDR3 is 18 residues long. Germline CDR1 reads MGHRA; CDR2 reads YSYEKL. The CDR3 region is CATKAASGGAFIGGEQFF. CDR3 bases: TGCGCCACCAAGGCGGCTAGCGGGGGGGCTTTCATTGGAGGTGAGCAGTTCTTC.

The chain joins TRBV29-1 to TRBJ1-1, with D maybe TRBD1 (6 bases). This CDR3 contains 13 residues. The germline V gene encodes CDR1 SQVTM and CDR2 ANQGSEA. V gave up 2 bases and J gave up 4 bases, with 11 bases separating them. This chain's CDR3 is CSVELWDITEAFF. The CDR3, as DNA: TGCAGCGTTGAACTGTGGGACATCACTGAAGCTTTCTTT.

This sequence joins TRBV10-1 and TRBJ2-3; 7 nucleotides match TRBD2. V lost 0 bases to trimming and J lost 2 bases; unmatched junction nucleotides: 8. The CDR3 covers 17 residues. Germline values: CDR1 WNHNN, CDR2 SYGVQD (reference sequence). CDR3 coding DNA: TGCGCCAGCAGTGAGTCGTGGCTAGCGGAGACCACAGATACGCAGTATTTT. Amino acid sequence: CASSESWLAETTDTQYF.

The J gene is TRBJ2-1, the V gene TRBV15, with D tentatively TRBD2 (5 bases). The CDR3 totals 14 residues. From germline, CDR1 is LNHNV and CDR2 YYDKDF (reference sequence). The V and J ends lost 3 bases and 9 bases respectively, with 15 bases between them. The CDR3 DNA follows: TGTGCCACCAGCAGTCCTTCTGATGCGGGTGAGCAGTTCTTC. It yields the protein CATSSPSDAGEQFF.

The chain employs TRBV13 and TRBJ2-1; D is unresolved. The CDR3 is 14 amino acids. CDR1 PRHDT and CDR2 FYEKMQ come from the germline V gene (reference sequence). Trimming removed 3 bases at V and 8 bases at J, with 14 bases between. In DNA form, the CDR3 reads TGTGCCAGCAGCTTCGAAGGGCCTTTGTATGAGCAGTTCTTC. It encodes CASSFEGPLYEQFF.

The genes are TRBV10-3 and TRBJ1-5; weak D call: TRBD1 (6 bases). The germline V and J ends were trimmed by 1 base and 6 bases, with 19 bases remaining between them. Germline loops: CDR1 ENHRY, CDR2 SYGVKD. The CDR3 runs 17 residues. The CDR3 DNA sequence: TGTGCCATCAGTGAGTTCTCGGGGGGGGCATCTCGTCAGCCCCAGCATTTT. Protein sequence: CAISEFSGGASRQPQHF.

The chain is built from TRBV2 and TRBJ2-1; D is unclear. From germline, CDR1 is SNHLY and CDR2 FYNNEI. The CDR3 contains 15 residues. V was pared by 6 bases and J by 0 bases, with 12 bases between. As DNA, the CDR3 is TGTGCCAGCAGCCAGGAGACGAGCTCCTACAATGAGCAGTTCTTC. The encoded protein is CASSQETSSYNEQFF.

The chain combines TRBV6-5 with TRBJ2-5, with a weak D call TRBD2 (5 bases). This CDR3 spans 11 amino acids. Trimming cost V 6 bases and J 6 bases, with 8 bases left between them. Germline CDR1 and CDR2: MNHEY and SVGAGI. The CDR3 loop reads CASSLAQTQYF. DNA for the CDR3: TGTGCCAGCAGCCTAGCTCAGACCCAGTACTTC.

The genes are TRBV2 and TRBJ1-6, with 11 bases lining up with TRBD1. This CDR3 is built from 18 residues. Trimming took 1 base from V and 4 from J; bases not matched to a gene: 6. Germline lookup yields CDR1 SNHLY and CDR2 FYNNEI. The CDR3 loop is CASSEGPGQGAYNSPLHF. The CDR3 DNA sequence: TGTGCCAGCAGTGAAGGTCCTGGACAGGGGGCATATAATTCACCCCTCCACTTT.

The V gene is TRBV7-9, the J gene TRBJ2-1; 7 bases align to TRBD2. Trimming at V came to 1 base and at J to 2 bases, leaving 11 bases not matched to a gene. Germline V gene data show CDR1 as SEHNR and CDR2 as FQNEAQ (reference sequence). The CDR3 length is 18 residues. CDR3 sequence: CASSLGTWASGTYNEQFF. Here the CDR3 DNA reads TGTGCCAGCAGCTTAGGGACTTGGGCTAGCGGAACCTACAATGAGCAGTTCTTC.

In its sample, this clone was seen once. The chain combines TRBV30 with TRBJ2-1; possibly TRBD2 for D (5 bases). Trimming pared 5 bases from V and 6 bases from J, leaving 14 bases between. The CDR3 extends over 13 amino acids. Per the germline V gene, CDR1 is GTSNPN and CDR2 is SVGIG (reference sequence). The CDR3 region is CAWVTPGGNEQFF. CDR3 sequence (DNA): TGTGCCTGGGTCACCCCCGGAGGCAATGAGCAGTTCTTC.

J is TRBJ2-7 and V is TRBV14; the D is unclear. V lost 5 bases to trimming and J lost 2 bases, with 10 bases between them. The CDR3 covers 13 residues. Germline-derived CDR1 and CDR2 are SGHDN and FVKESK. CDR3 sequence (DNA): TGTGCCAGCAGCTCGGCGCTAACCTACGAGCAGTACTTC. Protein product: CASSSALTYEQYF.

This chain connects TRBV7-8 to TRBJ2-7, with D perhaps matching TRBD1 (6 bases). V was trimmed by 5 bases and J by 2 bases, leaving 13 bases between them. The CDR3 has 14 residues. Germline lookup yields CDR1 SGHVS and CDR2 FQNEAQ. CDR3 sequence: CASSRWTETYEQYF. CDR3 in DNA: TGTGCCAGCAGCCGTTGGACAGAGACCTACGAGCAGTACTTC.